Reported below is one T cell receptor (beta chain). Its antigen is unknown. This CDR3 spans 13 amino acids. The germline V and J ends were trimmed by 7 bases and 7 bases, with 16 bases remaining between them. Germline CDR1 and CDR2: LNHDA and SQIVND (reference sequence). These data are taken from a study of PD-L1 blockade in urothelial cancer. Overall study: Prior chemotherapy ranged from 0 to 3 regimens per patient. The study, taken as a whole, reports: At the 3-week point, tumor-associated blood clones expanded more in durable-benefit patients.

Measured with immunoSEQ multiplex PCR; TCRdb has only the in-frame clones, and not every one. The table shows over 45,000 clones, with about 86% occurring only once. Sequencing was performed on PBMCs, taken around atezolizumab (anti-PD-L1) treatment. This clonotype was sampled from a middle-aged man with urothelial cancer. The chain couples TRBV19 to TRBJ1-1; no clear D. As DNA, the CDR3 is TGTGCCAGTACCAGGTCTCCGGTTTTTGAAGCTTTCTTT. Translated: CASTRSPVFEAFF.